This entry features one T cell receptor (beta chain) sequence. Its antigen is still unknown. This sample was taken from a study of OX40 agonist ivuxolimab in advanced cancers. Study-level information: Patients were infused with ivuxolimab every 2 weeks at 0.01 to 10 mg/kg.

Germline V gene data show CDR1 as SGHTA and CDR2 as FQGNSA. The CDR3 consists of 16 residues. The J segment lost 6 bases and the V segment lost 3 bases, leaving 11 bases of the junction unmatched. The method was immunoSEQ multiplex PCR; TCRdb's version includes in-frame clones alone and lacks a portion of them. The table includes 85,000 to 130,000 clones, 90% detected once. Blood sampling took place at baseline, cycle 4 day 1, and cycle 7 day 1. Study-wide findings and caveats: Clonal expansion from baseline to week 6 occurred in both CD4+ and CD8+ T cells. Several nonresponders also turned out to have low normalized T-cell clonal expansion.

This specimen was CD4+ or CD8+ T cells sorted from blood, taken in a trial of the OX40 agonist ivuxolimab. The origin of this receptor is an adult with an advanced solid tumor such as melanoma, head and neck, liver or kidney cancer. The gene calls are TRBV7-2 and TRBJ2-3; TRBD1 aligns across 8 bases. The CDR3 bases are TGTGCCAGCAGCTTCACGGGGGCCGGGACAGGTGATACGCAGTATTTT. Translation: CASSFTGAGTGDTQYF. Together with reference TRBV7-2 and TRBJ2-3, the CDR3 gives the full variable domain: GAGVSQSPSNKVTEKGKDVELRCDPISGHTALYWYRQSLGQGLEFLIYFQGNSAPDKSGLPSDRFSAERTGGSVSTLTIQRTQQEDSAVYLCASSFTGAGTGDTQYFGPGTRLTVL.